These T cell receptor beta chains were read from a single sample in a study of blood T cell repertoires in COVID-19. Assay used: immunoSEQ multiplex PCR; TCRdb lists only in-frame clones, some missing. The table includes about 180,000 clones, about 85% detected once. Source material: PBMCs or T cells enriched from blood (not recorded which). These receptors all come from a man aged 40-49 years who had recovered from COVID-19. CDR3s include the opening cysteine and the closing phenylalanine or tryptophan. The D gene is left open where the match is weak. A clone size is listed for some rows: how often the clone was seen (once, few, many), or a class if it is expanded.

J,D,size,length,V,CDR3,DNA
TRBJ1-2,TRBD1,-,16,TRBV9,CASSVAGGQEVGGYTF,TGTGCCAGCAGCGTAGCGGGGGGACAGGAGGTAGGGGGCTACACCTTC
TRBJ2-7,TRBD2,few,18,TRBV2,CASSESPSGGPHRYEQYF,TGTGCCAGCAGTGAATCCCCTAGCGGGGGCCCCCACCGCTACGAGCAGTACTTC
TRBJ2-5,TRBD2,-,15,TRBV7-3,CASSLTSGERETQYF,TGTGCCAGCAGCTTGACTAGCGGGGAGAGGGAGACCCAGTACTTC
TRBJ2-1,TRBD1,-,16,TRBV27,CASSLAGQGTYNEQFF,TGTGCCAGCAGTTTAGCGGGACAGGGAACCTACAATGAGCAGTTCTTC
TRBJ1-1,-,once,11,TRBV2,CASRPQAEAFF,TGTGCCAGCAGACCTCAGGCTGAAGCTTTCTTT
TRBJ2-3,TRBD2,-,14,TRBV4-2,CASSQGTSGGRLYF,TGTGCCAGCAGCCAAGGAACTAGCGGGGGCCGCTTGTATTTT
TRBJ2-3,TRBD1,once,14,TRBV6-5,CASGRDSGGDTQYF,TGTGCCAGCGGTCGGGACAGTGGAGGAGATACGCAGTATTTT
TRBJ2-1,-,-,14,TRBV24-1,CATSDWPDYNEQFF,TGTGCCACCAGTGATTGGCCAGACTACAATGAGCAGTTCTTC
TRBJ1-5,TRBD1,-,15,TRBV19,CASSIEGQGGQPQHF,TGTGCCAGTAGTATAGAAGGACAGGGAGGCCAGCCCCAGCATTTT
TRBJ2-4,-,-,13,TRBV25-1,CASADAGLRVQYF,TGTGCCAGCGCAGACGCGGGGCTGAGAGTTCAGTACTTC
TRBJ2-1,-,-,16,TRBV6-5,CASSYGGDTGGGEQFF,TGTGCCAGCAGTTACGGGGGGGACACAGGGGGAGGTGAGCAGTTCTTC
TRBJ2-7,-,-,14,TRBV9,CASSAGDTAYEQYF,TGTGCCAGCAGCGCCGGGGACACCGCCTACGAGCAGTACTTC
TRBJ1-4,-,-,17,TRBV28,CASSFRGTGATNEKLFF,TGTGCCAGCAGTTTCCGGGGCACGGGAGCAACTAATGAAAAACTGTTTTTT
TRBJ2-7,TRBD2,-,14,TRBV20-1,CSASGAGGTYEQYF,TGCAGTGCTAGTGGGGCCGGGGGGACCTACGAGCAGTACTTC
TRBJ1-1,-,-,16,TRBV19,CASHRALHDLNTEAFF,TGTGCCAGTCACCGAGCCCTACACGACTTGAACACTGAAGCTTTCTTT
TRBJ1-1,-,-,13,TRBV2,CASSDYGNTEAFF,TGTGCCAGCAGTGATTACGGGAACACTGAAGCTTTCTTT
TRBJ1-2,TRBD1,-,16,TRBV27,CASSPIAGTGNYGYTF,TGTGCCAGCAGTCCTATAGCCGGGACAGGAAACTATGGCTACACCTTC
TRBJ1-5,-,-,14,TRBV19,CASCRVYSNQPQHF,TGTGCCAGTTGTCGAGTGTATAGCAATCAGCCCCAGCATTTT
TRBJ1-2,-,-,14,TRBV16,CASSQSSGQWGYTF,TGTGCCAGCAGCCAATCCTCCGGACAGTGGGGCTACACCTTC
TRBJ2-1,-,-,15,TRBV29-1,CSVEDQQSSYNEQFF,TGCAGCGTTGAAGATCAACAGAGCTCCTACAATGAGCAGTTCTTC
TRBJ1-4,-,-,15,TRBV5-1,CASSRDTTTNEKLFF,TGCGCCAGCAGCAGGGACACGACAACTAATGAAAAACTGTTTTTT
TRBJ1-1,-,-,11,TRBV20-1,CSASYNPEAFF,TGCAGTGCTAGTTATAATCCTGAAGCTTTCTTT
TRBJ2-5,-,-,14,TRBV6-1,CASSEPGGRETQYF,TGTGCCAGCAGTGAACCCGGGGGTCGAGAGACCCAGTACTTC